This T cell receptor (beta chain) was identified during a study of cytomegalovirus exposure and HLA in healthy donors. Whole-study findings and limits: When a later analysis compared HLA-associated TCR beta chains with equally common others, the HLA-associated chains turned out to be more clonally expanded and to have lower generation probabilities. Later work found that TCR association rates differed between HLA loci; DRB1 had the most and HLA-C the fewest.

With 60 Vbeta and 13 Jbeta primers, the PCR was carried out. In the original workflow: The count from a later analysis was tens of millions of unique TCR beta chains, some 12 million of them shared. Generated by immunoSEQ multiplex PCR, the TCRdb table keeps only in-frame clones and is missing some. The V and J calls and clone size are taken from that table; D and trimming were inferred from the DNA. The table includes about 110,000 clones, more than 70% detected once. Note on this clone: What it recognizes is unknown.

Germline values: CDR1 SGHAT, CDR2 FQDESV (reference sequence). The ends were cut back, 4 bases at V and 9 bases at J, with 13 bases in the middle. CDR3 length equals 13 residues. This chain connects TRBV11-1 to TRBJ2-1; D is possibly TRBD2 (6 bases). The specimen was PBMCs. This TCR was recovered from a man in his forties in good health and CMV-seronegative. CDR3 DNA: TGTGCCAGCAGCTGGACGGGGGATGCTGAGCAGTTCTTC. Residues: CASSWTGDAEQFF. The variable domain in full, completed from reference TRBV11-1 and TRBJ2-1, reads EAEVAQSPRYKITEKSQAVAFWCDPISGHATLYWYRQILGQGPELLVQFQDESVVDDSQLPKDRFSAERLKGVDSTLKIQPAELGDSAMYLCASSWTGDAEQFFGPGTRLTVL.